A single sample is the source of the 20 T cell receptor beta chains below, sequenced in a study of CD8 T cells in Susac syndrome. With random hexamers, about 0.45 to 1 ug RNA was reverse transcribed. TCRdb recomputed calls from the immunoSEQ multiplex PCR reads with MiXCR, one row per CDR3 protein. This sample carries a few hundred thousand distinct CDR3 sequences, 92% of them seen once, and the ten largest clones take less than 0.08%. Sequencing was carried out using CD4+ T cells from PBMCs. All receptors come from a human donor with multiple sclerosis.

The chain employs TRBV7-3 and TRBJ2-3, with TRBD2 matching 12 bases. The CDR3 is made up of 16 amino acids. Germline loops: CDR1 SGHTA, CDR2 FQGTGA. Germline trimming cut 2 bases from V and 5 bases from J; bases unmatched to any gene: 5. DNA for the CDR3: TGTGCCAGCAGCTTAGCTAGCGGGGGGGCATTAGATACGCAGTATTTT. Its protein product is CASSLASGGALDTQYF.

The V call is TRBV30, the J call TRBJ1-3; D remains unclear. V was cut by 5 bases and J by 4 bases, with 12 bases left in between. Germline V lookup: CDR1 GTSNPN, CDR2 SVGIG (reference sequence). The CDR3 totals 13 residues. The CDR3: CAWGEGIGNTIYF. CDR3 bases: TGTGCCTGGGGAGAAGGGATCGGAAACACCATATATTTT.

The chain uses TRBV19 and TRBJ1-5; 7 nucleotides align to TRBD1. This CDR3 region has 14 residues. V dropped 7 bases and J dropped 4; count of bases not matched to a gene: 7. From germline, CDR1 is LNHDA and CDR2 SQIVND (reference sequence). The CDR3 region has the DNA TGTGCCAGTAACTTGGGACAGACTAATCAGCCCCAGCATTTT. Protein: CASNLGQTNQPQHF.

This clonotype is a singleton in its sample. The chain links TRBV5-1 to TRBJ2-1; D is ambiguous. V gave up 7 bases and J gave up 2 bases, with 10 bases separating them. Germline CDR1 and CDR2: SGHRS and YFSETQ. This CDR3 is 13 amino acids long. DNA of the CDR3: TGCGCCAGCTCAAGTAGGACCTACAATGAGCAGTTCTTC. Translation gives CASSSRTYNEQFF.

This clonotype was detected a few times. This chain connects TRBV20-1 to TRBJ2-7, with D possibly matching TRBD1 (6 bases). The germline V gene has CDR1 DFQATT and CDR2 SNEGSKA (reference sequence). This CDR3 contains 11 residues. Trimming removed 4 bases at V and 5 bases at J, with 9 bases between. The CDR3 sequence: CSATTGHEQYF. The CDR3 coding sequence is TGCAGTGCTACCACAGGGCACGAGCAGTACTTC.

V and J are TRBV5-1 and TRBJ2-7; D may match TRBD1 or TRBD2 (5 bases each). V was trimmed by 2 bases and J by 5 bases, leaving 17 bases between them. There are 15 residues in the CDR3. CDR1 is SGHRS and CDR2 is YFSETQ in the germline V gene. This CDR3 reads CASSLSGLLSDEQYF. CDR3 DNA: TGCGCCAGCAGCTTATCGGGGCTACTGAGCGACGAGCAGTACTTC. Supplemented by reference TRBV5-1 and TRBJ2-7, the full variable domain reads KAGVTQTPRYLIKTRGQQVTLSCSPISGHRSVSWYQQTPGQGLQFLFEYFSETQRNKGNFPGRFSGRQFSNSRSEMNVSTLELGDSALYLCASSLSGLLSDEQYFGPGTRLTVT.

This sequence joins TRBV4-2 and TRBJ1-4; D unclear. CDR1 is LGHNA and CDR2 is YNFKEQ in the germline V gene. With 0 bases removed from V and 3 bases from J, the gap between germline ends came to 8 bases. This CDR3 has 15 residues. CDR3 sequence reads: CASSQDPGANEKLFF. The CDR3 coding sequence is TGTGCCAGCAGCCAAGATCCCGGGGCTAATGAAAAACTGTTTTTT.

The chain couples TRBV10-3 to TRBJ1-5; 10 nucleotides line up with TRBD1. V lost 8 bases, J lost 5 bases, and 9 bases stayed unmatched. Germline loops: CDR1 ENHRY, CDR2 SYGVKD. The CDR3 runs to 15 residues. The chain's CDR3 is CAIGKDRGPDQPQHF. In DNA form, the CDR3 reads TGTGCCATCGGGAAAGACAGGGGGCCGGATCAGCCCCAGCATTTT.

This sequence joins TRBV3-1 and TRBJ1-5, with D possibly being TRBD1 (6 bases). Trimming left V 5 bases short and J 4 bases short, with 15 bases between. Germline CDR1 LGHDT, CDR2 YNNKEL (reference sequence). The CDR3 loop spans 15 amino acids. The CDR3 sequence: CASSFGTSRNQPQHF. The CDR3 bases are TGTGCCAGCAGCTTCGGGACAAGTAGAAATCAGCCCCAGCATTTT. The entire variable domain, with the rest obtained from reference TRBV3-1 and TRBJ1-5, is as follows: DTAVSQTPKYLVTQMGNDKSIKCEQNLGHDTMYWYKQDSKKFLKIMFSYNNKELIINETVPNRFSPKSPDKAHLNLHINSLELGDSAVYFCASSFGTSRNQPQHFGDGTRLSIL.

The rearrangement links TRBV7-6 to TRBJ2-1; 8 positions match TRBD1. This CDR3 comprises 15 residues. From germline, CDR1 is SGHVS and CDR2 FNYEAQ. Losses at the gene ends were 5 bases for V and 2 bases for J; bases not matched to a gene: 5. CDR3 in amino acids: CASSKGGQAYNEQFF. In nucleotides, the CDR3 is TGTGCCAGCAGCAAAGGGGGACAGGCCTACAATGAGCAGTTCTTC.

V and J are TRBV7-6 and TRBJ2-3; 8 bases agree with TRBD2. The CDR3 consists of 20 residues. With 4 bases clipped from V and 0 bases from J, the junction kept 18 bases outside the gene matches. Germline V gives CDR1 SGHVS, CDR2 FNYEAQ. The CDR3: CASSSRGRASGSYSTDTQYF. CDR3 bases: TGTGCCAGCAGCTCTAGGGGCAGGGCTAGCGGGTCTTATAGCACAGATACGCAGTATTTT. Using reference TRBV7-6 and TRBJ2-3 for the parts outside the CDR3, the full variable domain is GAGVSQSPRYKVTKRGQDVALRCDPISGHVSLYWYRQALGQGPEFLTYFNYEAQQDKSGLPNDRFSAERPEGSISTLTIQRTEQRDSAMYRCASSSRGRASGSYSTDTQYFGPGTRLTVL.

This clonotype was counted a single time. One end of the junction varies from germline; a read error may be responsible. The V call is TRBV19, the J call TRBJ1-1; D remains ambiguous. CDR1 is LNHDA, CDR2 SQIVND, per germline (reference sequence). This CDR3 is 13 amino acids long. CDR3 sequence (DNA): TGTGCCAGTAGTCGGACGGAGAACACTGAAGTTTTCTTT. It encodes CASSRTENTEVFF.

The V and J genes are TRBV6-5 and TRBJ1-5; 9 nucleotides agree with TRBD1. The CDR3 contains 15 residues. Trimming removed 2 bases from V and 3 bases from J; junction bases left unmatched: 2. Germline CDR1 and CDR2: MNHEY and SVGAGI. CDR3: CASSYDRGFNQPQHF. CDR3 sequence (DNA): TGTGCCAGCAGTTACGACAGGGGGTTCAATCAGCCCCAGCATTTT.

The CDR3 DNA follows: TGTGCCAGCAGTGCCGGGGGGCCGCTTACAGATACGCAGTATTTT. Protein sequence: CASSAGGPLTDTQYF. The chain joins TRBV2 to TRBJ2-3; D is perhaps TRBD2 (7 bases). The CDR3 contains 15 residues. Trimming took 4 bases from V and 3 from J, leaving 14 bases between them. From germline, CDR1 is SNHLY and CDR2 FYNNEI. The variable domain in full, completed from reference TRBV2 and TRBJ2-3, reads EPEVTQTPSHQVTQMGQEVILRCVPISNHLYFYWYRQILGQKVEFLVSFYNNEISEKSEIFDDQFSVERPDGSNFTLKIRSTKLEDSAMYFCASSAGGPLTDTQYFGPGTRLTVL.

The V call is TRBV5-4, the J call TRBJ2-7; the match to TRBD2 covers 13 bases. Germline V gives CDR1 SGHNT, CDR2 YYREEE (reference sequence). The CDR3 is made up of 15 amino acids. Trimming removed 3 bases from V and 7 bases from J; junction bases left unmatched: 7. The CDR3 nucleotides read TGTGCCAGCAGCTCGCCGGGACTAGCGGGAAGGGAGCAGTACTTC. It codes for CASSSPGLAGREQYF.

The chain is built from TRBV7-2 and TRBJ2-2; 10 bases match TRBD1. Per the germline V gene, CDR1 is SGHTA and CDR2 is FQGNSA. V lost 4 bases to trimming and J lost 2 bases; unmatched junction nucleotides: 1. CDR3 length: 15 amino acids. The CDR3 loop reads CASSWDRGNTGELFF. The CDR3 DNA follows: TGTGCCAGCAGCTGGGACAGGGGCAACACCGGGGAGCTGTTTTTT.

In DNA form, the CDR3 reads TGTGCCACCAGCAGAGATCGTGGAGACGAGCAGTACTTC. As protein: CATSRDRGDEQYF. The genes are TRBV15 and TRBJ2-7; D not resolved. Per the germline V gene, CDR1 is LNHNV and CDR2 is YYDKDF (reference sequence). This CDR3 comprises 13 residues. V was clipped by 0 bases and J by 5 bases, with 8 bases between them.

The CDR3 DNA reads TGTGCCAGCAGTCCGGGAGGGGCCCATGCCTATGGCTACACCTTC. It encodes CASSPGGAHAYGYTF. The chain couples TRBV12-3 or TRBV12-4 to TRBJ1-2; maybe TRBD1 (5 bases). CDR3 size: 15 residues. Trimming removed 5 bases at V and 4 bases at J, with 17 bases between.

In its sample, this clonotype was seen once. The chain is built from TRBV7-9 and TRBJ2-2, with D unresolved. CDR3 size: 14 residues. V shed 5 bases and J shed 7 bases, with 14 bases lying between them. Germline assignment: CDR1 SEHNR and CDR2 FQNEAQ (reference sequence). The CDR3 nucleotides read TGTGCCAGCAGCCTGTCCTCTACGCACGGGGAGCTGTTTTTT. This translates into CASSLSSTHGELFF.

The V gene is TRBV10-3, the J gene TRBJ2-1; 14 bases align to TRBD2. Germline V lookup: CDR1 ENHRY, CDR2 SYGVKD. CDR3 length: 18 amino acids. The J segment lost 7 bases and the V segment lost 0 bases, leaving 8 bases of the junction unmatched. The chain's CDR3 is CAISESFGTSGSGNEQFF. In nucleotides, the CDR3 is TGTGCCATCAGTGAGTCTTTCGGGACTAGCGGGAGTGGGAATGAGCAGTTCTTC.